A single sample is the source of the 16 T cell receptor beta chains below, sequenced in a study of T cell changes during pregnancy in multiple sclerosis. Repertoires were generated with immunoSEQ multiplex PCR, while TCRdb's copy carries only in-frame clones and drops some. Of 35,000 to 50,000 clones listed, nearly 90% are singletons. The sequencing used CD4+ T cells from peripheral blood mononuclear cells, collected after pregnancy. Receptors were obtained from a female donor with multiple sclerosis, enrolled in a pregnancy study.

The CDR3 sequence: CSVGEGGDTQYF. CDR3 DNA: TGCAGCGTTGGAGAAGGGGGAGATACGCAGTATTTT. The chain uses TRBV29-1 and TRBJ2-3; tentatively, D is TRBD1 (6 bases). The CDR3 contains 12 residues. CDR1 and CDR2 from the germline V gene are SQVTM and ANQGSEA. V was cut by 4 bases and J by 5 bases, with 10 bases left in between.

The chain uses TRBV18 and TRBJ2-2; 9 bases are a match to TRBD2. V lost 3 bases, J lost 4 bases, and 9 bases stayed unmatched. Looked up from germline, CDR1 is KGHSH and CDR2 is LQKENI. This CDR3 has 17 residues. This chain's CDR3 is CASSPPAGGPSTGELFF. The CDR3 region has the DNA TGTGCCAGCTCACCCCCAGCGGGAGGTCCGAGCACCGGGGAGCTGTTTTTT.

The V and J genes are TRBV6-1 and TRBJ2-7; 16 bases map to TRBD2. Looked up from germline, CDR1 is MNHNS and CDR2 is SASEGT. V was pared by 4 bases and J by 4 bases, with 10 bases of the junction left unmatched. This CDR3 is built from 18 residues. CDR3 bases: TGTGCCAGCAGTGCCCCGCGCGGGACTAGCGGGAGGGGATACGAGCAGTACTTC. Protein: CASSAPRGTSGRGYEQYF.

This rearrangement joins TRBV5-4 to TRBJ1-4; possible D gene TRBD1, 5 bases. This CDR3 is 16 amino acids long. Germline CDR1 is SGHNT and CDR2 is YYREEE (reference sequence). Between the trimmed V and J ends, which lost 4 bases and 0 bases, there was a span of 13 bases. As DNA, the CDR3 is TGTGCCAGCAGCCCGGCGGGGGTTTCAACTAATGAAAAACTGTTTTTT. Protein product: CASSPAGVSTNEKLFF.

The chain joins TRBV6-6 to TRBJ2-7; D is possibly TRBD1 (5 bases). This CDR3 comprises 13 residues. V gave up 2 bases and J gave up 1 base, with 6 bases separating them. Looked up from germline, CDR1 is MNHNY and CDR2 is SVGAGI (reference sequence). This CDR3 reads CASSYDSSYEQYF. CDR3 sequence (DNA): TGTGCCAGCAGTTACGACAGTTCCTACGAGCAGTACTTC.

CDR3 in DNA: TGCAGCGTTGGAGATGAAAAACTGTTTTTT. This translates into CSVGDEKLFF. The chain couples TRBV29-1 to TRBJ1-4, with D unclear. Germline loops: CDR1 SQVTM, CDR2 ANQGSEA. This CDR3 is built from 10 residues. V was clipped by 4 bases and J by 6 bases, with 3 bases between them.

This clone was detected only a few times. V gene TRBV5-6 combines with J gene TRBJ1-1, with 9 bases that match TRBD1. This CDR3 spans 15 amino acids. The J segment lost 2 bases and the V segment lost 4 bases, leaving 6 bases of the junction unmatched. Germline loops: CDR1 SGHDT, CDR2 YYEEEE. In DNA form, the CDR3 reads TGTGCCAGCAGCCTCACGGGACAGGGAAACACTGAAGCTTTCTTT. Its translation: CASSLTGQGNTEAFF.

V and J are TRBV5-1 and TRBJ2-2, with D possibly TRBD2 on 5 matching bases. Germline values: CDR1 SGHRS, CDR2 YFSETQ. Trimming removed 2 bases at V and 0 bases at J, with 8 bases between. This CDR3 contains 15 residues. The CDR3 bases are TGCGCCAGCAGCTTCGGAGGACCGAACACCGGGGAGCTGTTTTTT. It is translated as CASSFGGPNTGELFF.

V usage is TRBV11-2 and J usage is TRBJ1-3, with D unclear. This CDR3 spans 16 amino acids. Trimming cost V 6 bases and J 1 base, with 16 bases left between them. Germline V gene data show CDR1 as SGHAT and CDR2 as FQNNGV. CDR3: CASRLLRGRSGNTIYF. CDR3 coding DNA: TGTGCCAGCAGACTTTTGCGGGGTCGTTCTGGAAACACCATATATTTT.

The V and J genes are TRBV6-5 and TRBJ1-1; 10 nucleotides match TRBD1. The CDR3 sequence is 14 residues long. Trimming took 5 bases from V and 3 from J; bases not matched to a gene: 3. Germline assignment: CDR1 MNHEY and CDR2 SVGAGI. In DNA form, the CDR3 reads TGTGCCAGCAGTCTGGGACAGGGGTACACTGAAGCTTTCTTT. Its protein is CASSLGQGYTEAFF.

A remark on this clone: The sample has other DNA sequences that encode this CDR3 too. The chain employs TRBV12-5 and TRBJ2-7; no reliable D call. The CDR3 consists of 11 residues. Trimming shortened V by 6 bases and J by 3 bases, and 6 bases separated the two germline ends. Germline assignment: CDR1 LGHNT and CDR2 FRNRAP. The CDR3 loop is CASGTYYEQYF. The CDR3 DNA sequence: TGTGCTAGTGGCACATACTACGAGCAGTACTTC.

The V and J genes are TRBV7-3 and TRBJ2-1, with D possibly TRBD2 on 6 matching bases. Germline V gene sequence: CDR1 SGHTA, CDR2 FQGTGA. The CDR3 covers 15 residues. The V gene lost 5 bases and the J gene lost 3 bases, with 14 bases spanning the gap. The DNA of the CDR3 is TGTGCCAGCAGCCCAAGGAGGGATAGCTACAATGAGCAGTTCTTC. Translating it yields CASSPRRDSYNEQFF.

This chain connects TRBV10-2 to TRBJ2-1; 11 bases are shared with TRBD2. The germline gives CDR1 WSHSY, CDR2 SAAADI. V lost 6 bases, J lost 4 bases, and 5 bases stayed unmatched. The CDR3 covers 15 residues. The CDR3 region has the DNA TGCGCCAGCAGCAGTACTAGCGGGAGTTACAATGAGCAGTTCTTC. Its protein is CASSSTSGSYNEQFF.

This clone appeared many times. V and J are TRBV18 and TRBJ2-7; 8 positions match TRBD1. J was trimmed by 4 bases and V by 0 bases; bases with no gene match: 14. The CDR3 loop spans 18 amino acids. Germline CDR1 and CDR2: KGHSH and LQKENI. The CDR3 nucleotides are TGTGCCAGCTCACCACCAGTACGGACAGGGATTGAATTGTACGAGCAGTACTTC. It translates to CASSPPVRTGIELYEQYF.

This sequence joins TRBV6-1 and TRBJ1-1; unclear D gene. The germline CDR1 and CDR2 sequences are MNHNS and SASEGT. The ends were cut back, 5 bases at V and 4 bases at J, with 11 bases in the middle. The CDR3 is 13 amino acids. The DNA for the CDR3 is TGTGCCAGCAGTAGGGAGGGCGGCACTGAAGCTTTCTTT. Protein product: CASSREGGTEAFF.

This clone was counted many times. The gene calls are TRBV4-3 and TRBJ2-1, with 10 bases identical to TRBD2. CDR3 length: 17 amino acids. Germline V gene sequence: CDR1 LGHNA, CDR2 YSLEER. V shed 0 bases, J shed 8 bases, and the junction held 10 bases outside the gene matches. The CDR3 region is CASSQERGLAGDHEQFF. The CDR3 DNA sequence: TGCGCCAGCAGCCAAGAAAGAGGCCTAGCGGGAGATCATGAGCAGTTCTTC.